This entry lists 11 T cell receptor beta chains sequenced from one sample in a study of T-cell memory formation after mild COVID-19. Each CDR3 protein gets one entry after TCRdb re-called the 5' RACE reads with MiXCR. The profile covers about 82,000 distinct CDR3 sequences, with 10% to 15% appearing a single time and roughly a quarter taken by the ten largest. The sample consisted of PBMCs or a T cell subset sorted from them (not recorded which). The receptor source for this set is an adult woman who had mild COVID-19 (a few samples of this study predate the infection). Cell type and time point are not known.

The V call is TRBV4-1, the J call TRBJ2-1, with 8 bases identical to TRBD1. CDR3 length: 16 amino acids. Germline values: CDR1 MGHRA, CDR2 YSYEKL. Trimming took 4 bases from V and 3 from J; bases not matched to a gene: 8. The CDR3 protein is CASSRYGQGGYNEQFF. The CDR3 region has the DNA TGCGCCAGCAGCCGATACGGACAGGGAGGCTACAATGAGCAGTTCTTC.

The chain has TRBV6-1 and TRBJ2-7; TRBD1 aligns across 8 bases. Germline V gives CDR1 MNHNS, CDR2 SASEGT. This CDR3 contains 16 residues. V lost 2 bases and J lost 3; bases outside the gene matches: 9. CDR3 protein: CASSERGQGVFYEQYF. As DNA, the CDR3 is TGTGCCAGCAGTGAAAGAGGACAGGGAGTGTTCTACGAGCAGTACTTC.

There are a few counts of this clonotype. The CDR3 is CSARDEMGSYEQYF. For the CDR3, the DNA is TGCAGTGCTAGAGATGAGATGGGTTCCTACGAGCAGTACTTC. This sequence joins TRBV20-1 and TRBJ2-7; D gene unclear. Trimming removed 0 bases from V and 1 base from J, with 10 bases in between. The CDR3 runs to 14 residues. Germline values: CDR1 DFQATT, CDR2 SNEGSKA (reference sequence).

The chain employs TRBV9 and TRBJ2-2; D is unclear. The length of the CDR3 is 13 residues. The germline V gene has CDR1 SGDLS and CDR2 YYNGEE. V lost 4 bases, J lost 4 bases, and 8 bases lay in between. The CDR3 DNA sequence: TGTGCCAGCAGCCCTAGTATCACCGGGGAGCTGTTTTTT. Encoded protein: CASSPSITGELFF. Full variable domain (outside the CDR3, taken from reference TRBV9 and TRBJ2-2): DSGVTQTPKHLITATGQRVTLRCSPRSGDLSVYWYQQSLDQGLQFLIQYYNGEERAKGNILERFSAQQFPDLHSELNLSSLELGDSALYFCASSPSITGELFFGEGSRLTVL.

The chain couples TRBV13 to TRBJ2-1; D tentatively fits TRBD1 or TRBD2 (5 bases each). Germline CDR1 and CDR2: PRHDT and FYEKMQ (reference sequence). Trimming took off 7 bases at V and 3 bases at J, with 7 bases between the two ends. CDR3 size: 12 residues. CDR3 sequence reads: CASTGLYNEQFF. The CDR3 DNA follows: TGTGCCAGCACGGGGCTCTACAATGAGCAGTTCTTC.

The chain uses TRBV27 and TRBJ2-5; the D gene is possibly TRBD1 (6 bases). This CDR3 has 13 amino acids. The germline V and J ends were trimmed by 3 bases and 2 bases, with 7 bases remaining between them. Germline values: CDR1 MNHEY, CDR2 SMNVEV (reference sequence). This chain's CDR3 is CASSLDSQETQYF. The CDR3 DNA sequence: TGTGCCAGCAGTTTGGACAGTCAAGAGACCCAGTACTTC.

This clonotype was recorded many times. The genes are TRBV6-5 and TRBJ2-3; tentatively, D is TRBD2 (5 bases). V was clipped by 6 bases and J by 6 bases, with 13 bases between them. The germline CDR1 and CDR2 sequences are MNHEY and SVGAGI. CDR3 length: 13 amino acids. Here the CDR3 DNA reads TGTGCCAGCAGCACCACTAGTACCGATACGCAGTATTTT. It encodes CASSTTSTDTQYF.

The chain carries TRBV10-3 and TRBJ2-7; the match to TRBD2 covers 9 bases. The junction had 13 bases not matched to a gene; V was cut back by 0 bases and J by 4 bases. Per the germline V gene, CDR1 is ENHRY and CDR2 is SYGVKD. CDR3 length equals 18 residues. CDR3 bases: TGTGCCATCAGTGAGTCGTGGTCCCCTAGCGGGATATCGTACGAGCAGTACTTC. Amino acid sequence: CAISESWSPSGISYEQYF.

The V gene is TRBV29-1, the J gene TRBJ2-1; D possibly uses TRBD1 or TRBD2 (5 bases each). Trimming took off 4 bases at V and 10 bases at J, with 11 bases between the two ends. The CDR3 length is 11 residues. Per germline, CDR1 SQVTM and CDR2 ANQGSEA. Written as DNA, the CDR3 is TGCAGCGTTGGAATCGGGACGGAGCAGTTCTTC. As protein: CSVGIGTEQFF.

This clonotype showed up just a few times. The chain is built from TRBV11-2 and TRBJ2-1; TRBD2 aligns across 14 bases. The CDR3 spans 17 residues. J lost 5 bases, V lost 6 bases, and 9 bases had no gene match. The germline V gene encodes CDR1 SGHAT and CDR2 FQNNGV. The CDR3: CASRRLAGGPRNNEQFF. The DNA for the CDR3 is TGTGCCAGCAGGAGACTAGCGGGGGGGCCCCGGAACAATGAGCAGTTCTTC.

V usage is TRBV7-9 and J usage is TRBJ2-5; D unclear. The CDR3 has 16 amino acids. CDR1 and CDR2 (germline): SEHNR, FQNEAQ (reference sequence). The V end lost 4 bases, the J end lost 3 bases, and 18 bases lay between the germline ends. As DNA, the CDR3 is TGTGCCAGCAGCTCCAGCCTGCAGGCGGTTAAAGAGACCCAGTACTTC. This encodes CASSSSLQAVKETQYF.